The 3 T cell receptor beta chains below come from one sample, sequenced in a study of T-cell reconstitution after alpha-beta-depleted transplantation in children. Unique molecular identifiers were incorporated during preparation of the TCRbeta library. MiXCR, run by TCRdb on the PCR reads, gives a single entry per CDR3 protein. This sample has about 640,000 distinct CDR3 sequences, with roughly 17% found just once. This specimen consisted of PBMCs from the stem cell graft donor, obtained from the stem cell graft. These receptors came from a human donor who donated a stem cell graft to a child with acute myeloid leukemia.

This chain uses TRBV7-9 with TRBJ1-2, with TRBD1 as a possible D gene (5 bases). The V gene lost 7 bases and the J gene lost 4 bases, with 22 bases spanning the gap. This CDR3 is built from 16 residues. Germline assignment: CDR1 SEHNR and CDR2 FQNEAQ (reference sequence). CDR3 protein: CASIRGPGTPGYGYTF. The CDR3 DNA reads as TGTGCCAGCATTCGGGGTCCCGGGACCCCTGGCTATGGCTACACCTTC.

This clonotype was recorded a few times. This rearrangement joins TRBV2 to TRBJ1-2, with TRBD1 as a possible D gene (5 bases). The V end lost 0 bases, the J end lost 4 bases, and 12 bases lay between the germline ends. From germline, CDR1 is SNHLY and CDR2 FYNNEI. CDR3 size: 15 residues. In DNA, the CDR3 is TGTGCCAGCAGTGAAGCGCGGGGGGAAGGCTATGGCTACACCTTC. Protein: CASSEARGEGYGYTF.

This clonotype has at least ten counts. The chain carries TRBV20-1 and TRBJ2-1, with D tentatively TRBD1 (7 bases). The germline gives CDR1 DFQATT, CDR2 SNEGSKA (reference sequence). The V and J ends lost 1 base and 1 base respectively, with 20 bases between them. The CDR3 is 18 amino acids. The CDR3 nucleotides read TGCAGTGCTAGAGGCGGGACAGTCTCAATCGGTTCCTACAATGAGCAGTTCTTC. Translated, it gives CSARGGTVSIGSYNEQFF.